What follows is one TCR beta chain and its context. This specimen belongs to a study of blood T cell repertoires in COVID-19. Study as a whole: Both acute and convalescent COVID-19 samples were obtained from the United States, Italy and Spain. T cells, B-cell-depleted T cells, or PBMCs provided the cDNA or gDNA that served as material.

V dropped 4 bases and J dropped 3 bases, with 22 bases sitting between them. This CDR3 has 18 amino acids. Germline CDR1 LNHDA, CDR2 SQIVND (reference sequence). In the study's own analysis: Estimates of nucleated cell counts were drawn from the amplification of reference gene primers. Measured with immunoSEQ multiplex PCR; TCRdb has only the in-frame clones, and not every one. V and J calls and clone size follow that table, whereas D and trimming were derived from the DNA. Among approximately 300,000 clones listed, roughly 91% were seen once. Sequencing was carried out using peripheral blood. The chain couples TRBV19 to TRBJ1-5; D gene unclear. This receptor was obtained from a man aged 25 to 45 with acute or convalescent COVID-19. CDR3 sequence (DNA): TGTGCCAGTAGTAACGGGCCCGTCGGACTGTTCGACAATCAGCCCCAGCATTTT. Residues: CASSNGPVGLFDNQPQHF.